The present entry profiles one T cell receptor beta chain with its context. Generated by immunoSEQ multiplex PCR, the TCRdb table keeps only in-frame clones and is missing some. The table shows roughly 300,000 clones, with around 90% occurring only once. The entry originates in a study of blood T cell repertoires in COVID-19. Study information: T cells, B-cell-depleted T cells, or PBMCs supplied cDNA or gDNA.

Looked up from germline, CDR1 is MDHEN and CDR2 is SYDVKM. This CDR3 comprises 15 residues. V was cut by 0 bases and J by 7 bases, with 12 bases left in between. The genes are TRBV28 and TRBJ1-4; perhaps TRBD1 as D (5 bases). The source of this sequence is a woman aged 25 to 39 who had recovered from COVID-19. Material: PBMCs or T cells enriched from blood (not recorded which). CDR3 amino acids: CASSLWRDGREKLFF. The CDR3 region has the DNA TGTGCCAGCAGTTTATGGCGGGACGGGCGTGAAAAACTGTTTTTT.